The sequence of this T cell receptor (beta chain) was determined in a study of beta chain features in type 1 diabetes. As to this clone: Its cognate antigen is unknown.

The investigators reverse transcribed all of the isolated RNA, so they sequenced expressed TCRB transcripts. Profiled with immunoSEQ multiplex PCR; TCRdb holds only in-frame clones, not every one. In the table there are over 150,000 clones, approximately 10% of which are singletons. Whole-study findings and limits: The study found moderately but significantly shorter TCRB CDR3s in all four CD4+ subsets of Type 1 diabetes patients.

CDR3 length: 16 amino acids. The V end was cut by 1 base, the J end by 7 bases, with 18 bases between. Germline assignment: CDR1 SGHDT and CDR2 YYEEEE. V gene TRBV5-6 combines with J gene TRBJ2-1; D is unresolved. The sequencing input was central memory CD4+ T cells from blood. This clonotype originated in a man younger than 45 with type 1 diabetes. The CDR3 reads CASSLLAATSLNEQFF. The CDR3 DNA reads as TGTGCCAGCAGCTTGTTGGCGGCCACATCTCTTAATGAGCAGTTCTTC.